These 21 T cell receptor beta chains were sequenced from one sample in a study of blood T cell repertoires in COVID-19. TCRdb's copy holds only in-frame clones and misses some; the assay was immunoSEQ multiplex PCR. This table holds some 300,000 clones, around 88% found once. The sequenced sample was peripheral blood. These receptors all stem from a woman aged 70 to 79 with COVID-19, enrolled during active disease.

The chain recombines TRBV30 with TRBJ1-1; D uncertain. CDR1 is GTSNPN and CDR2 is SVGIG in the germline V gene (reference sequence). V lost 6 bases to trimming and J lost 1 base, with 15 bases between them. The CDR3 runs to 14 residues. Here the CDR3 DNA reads TGTGCCTGCCTTGTTGGAGGTTGGAACACTGAAGCTTTCTTT. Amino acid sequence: CACLVGGWNTEAFF.

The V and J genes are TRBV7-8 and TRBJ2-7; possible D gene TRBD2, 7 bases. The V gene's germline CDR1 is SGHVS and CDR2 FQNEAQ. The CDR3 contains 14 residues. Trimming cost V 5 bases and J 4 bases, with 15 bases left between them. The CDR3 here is CASSPGGLEYEQYF. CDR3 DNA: TGTGCCAGCAGCCCCGGGGGGCTCGAGTACGAGCAGTACTTC.

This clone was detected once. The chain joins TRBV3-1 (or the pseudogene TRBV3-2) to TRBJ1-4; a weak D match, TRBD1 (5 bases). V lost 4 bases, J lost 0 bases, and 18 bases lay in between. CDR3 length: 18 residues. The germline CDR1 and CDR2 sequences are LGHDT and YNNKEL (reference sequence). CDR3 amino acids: CASSLKAGRGATNEKLFF. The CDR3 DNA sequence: TGTGCCAGCAGCCTAAAGGCAGGGAGGGGAGCAACTAATGAAAAACTGTTTTTT.

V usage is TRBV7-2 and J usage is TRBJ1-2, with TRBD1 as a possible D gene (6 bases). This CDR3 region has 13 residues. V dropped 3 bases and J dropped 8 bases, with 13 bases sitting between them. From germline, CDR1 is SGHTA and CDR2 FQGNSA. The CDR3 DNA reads TGTGCCAGCAGCTTTAACAGGGATACGGGCTACACCTTC. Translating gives CASSFNRDTGYTF.

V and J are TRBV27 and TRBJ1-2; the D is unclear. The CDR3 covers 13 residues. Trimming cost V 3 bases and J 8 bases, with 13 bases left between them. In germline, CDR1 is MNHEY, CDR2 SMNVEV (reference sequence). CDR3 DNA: TGTGCCAGCAGTTTCGCCCTCTCGGGGGGCTACACCTTC. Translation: CASSFALSGGYTF.

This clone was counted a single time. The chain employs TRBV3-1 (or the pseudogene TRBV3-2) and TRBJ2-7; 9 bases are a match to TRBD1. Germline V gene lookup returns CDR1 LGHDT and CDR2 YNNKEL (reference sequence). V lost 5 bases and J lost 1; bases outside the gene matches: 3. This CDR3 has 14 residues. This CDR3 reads CASSAGTGSYEQYF. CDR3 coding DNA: TGTGCCAGCAGCGCCGGGACAGGGTCCTACGAGCAGTACTTC.

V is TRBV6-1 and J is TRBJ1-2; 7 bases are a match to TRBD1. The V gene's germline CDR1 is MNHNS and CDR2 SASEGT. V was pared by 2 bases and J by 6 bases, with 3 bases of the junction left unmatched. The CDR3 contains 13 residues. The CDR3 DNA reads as TGTGCCAGCAGTGAAAGGGACAGAGATGGCTACACCTTC. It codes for CASSERDRDGYTF.

CDR3 in amino acids: CASLGSSGEQYF. In nucleotides, the CDR3 is TGTGCCAGCCTCGGGTCTAGCGGGGAGCAGTACTTC. This chain joins TRBV6-5 and TRBJ2-7, with 8 nucleotides matching TRBD2. The CDR3 runs 12 residues. Germline CDR1 reads MNHEY; CDR2 reads SVGAGI. J lost 7 bases, V lost 8 bases, and 7 bases had no gene match.

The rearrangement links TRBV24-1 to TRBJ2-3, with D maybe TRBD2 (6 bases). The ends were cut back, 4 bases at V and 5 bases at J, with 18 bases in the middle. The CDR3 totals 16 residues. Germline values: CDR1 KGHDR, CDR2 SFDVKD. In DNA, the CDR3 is TGTGCCACCAGTGACCCGCCCCCCCGGGGGAGAGATACGCAGTATTTT. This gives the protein CATSDPPPRGRDTQYF.

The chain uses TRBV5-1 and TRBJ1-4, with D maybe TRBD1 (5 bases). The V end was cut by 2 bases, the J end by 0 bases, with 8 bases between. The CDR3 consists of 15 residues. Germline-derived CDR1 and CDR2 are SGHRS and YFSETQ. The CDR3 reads CASSFTGATNEKLFF. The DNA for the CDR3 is TGCGCCAGCAGCTTTACAGGCGCAACTAATGAAAAACTGTTTTTT.

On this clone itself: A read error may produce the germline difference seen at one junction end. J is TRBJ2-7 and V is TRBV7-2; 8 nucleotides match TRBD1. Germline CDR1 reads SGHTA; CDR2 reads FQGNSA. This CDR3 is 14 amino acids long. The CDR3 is CASTLQGVTYEQYF. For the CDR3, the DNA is TGTGCCAGCACCTTACAGGGGGTCACCTACGAGCAGTACTTC.

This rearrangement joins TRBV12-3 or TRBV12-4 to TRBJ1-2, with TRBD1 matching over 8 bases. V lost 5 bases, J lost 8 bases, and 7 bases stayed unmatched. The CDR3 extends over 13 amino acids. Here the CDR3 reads CASSLGQGRGYTF. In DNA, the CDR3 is TGTGCCAGCAGTCTCGGACAGGGCAGGGGCTACACCTTC.

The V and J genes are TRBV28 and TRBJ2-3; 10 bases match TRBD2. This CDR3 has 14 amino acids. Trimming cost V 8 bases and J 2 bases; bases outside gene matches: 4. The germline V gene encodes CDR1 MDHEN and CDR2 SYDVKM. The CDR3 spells CASSSGGLTDTQYF. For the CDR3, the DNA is TGTGCCAGCTCTAGCGGGGGCCTCACAGATACGCAGTATTTT. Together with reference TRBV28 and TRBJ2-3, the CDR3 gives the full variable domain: DVKVTQSSRYLVKRTGEKVFLECVQDMDHENMFWYRQDPGLGLRLIYFSYDVKMKEKGDIPEGYSVSREKKERFSLILESASTNQTSMYLCASSSGGLTDTQYFGPGTRLTVL.

In DNA form, the CDR3 reads TGTGCCAGCAGTGGGGGGACAGGGAGCACTGAAGCTTTCTTT. This sequence encodes CASSGGTGSTEAFF. The chain is built from TRBV2 and TRBJ1-1; TRBD1 matches at 9 bases. With 4 bases clipped from V and 4 bases from J, the junction kept 4 bases outside the gene matches. The CDR3 consists of 14 residues. The germline gives CDR1 SNHLY, CDR2 FYNNEI.

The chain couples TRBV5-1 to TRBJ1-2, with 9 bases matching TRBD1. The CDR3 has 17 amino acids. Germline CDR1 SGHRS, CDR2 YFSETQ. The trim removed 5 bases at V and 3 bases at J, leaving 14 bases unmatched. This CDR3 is CASRGPLRGQGHYGYTF. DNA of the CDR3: TGCGCCAGCAGGGGCCCCTTAAGGGGACAGGGCCACTATGGCTACACCTTC.

The CDR3 sequence is CATSDPRTARGTGELFF. DNA of the CDR3: TGTGCCACCAGTGATCCTCGGACGGCTCGGGGCACCGGGGAGCTGTTTTTT. This rearrangement joins TRBV24-1 to TRBJ2-2; possible D gene TRBD2, 5 bases. This CDR3 has 17 amino acids. Trimming took off 3 bases at V and 4 bases at J, with 17 bases between the two ends. Per germline, CDR1 KGHDR and CDR2 SFDVKD.

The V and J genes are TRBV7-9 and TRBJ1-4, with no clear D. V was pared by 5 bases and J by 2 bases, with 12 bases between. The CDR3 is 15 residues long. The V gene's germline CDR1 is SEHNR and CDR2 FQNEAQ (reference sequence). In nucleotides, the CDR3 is TGTGCCAGCAGCCCCGCAGGCGTTACTAATGAAAAACTGTTTTTT. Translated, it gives CASSPAGVTNEKLFF.

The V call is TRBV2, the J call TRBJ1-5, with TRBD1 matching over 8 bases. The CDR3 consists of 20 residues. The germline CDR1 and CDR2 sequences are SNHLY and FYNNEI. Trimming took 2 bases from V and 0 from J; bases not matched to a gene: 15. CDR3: CASSEFRGSTGVYSNQPQHF. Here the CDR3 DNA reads TGTGCCAGCAGTGAATTCCGGGGCTCGACAGGGGTTTATAGCAATCAGCCCCAGCATTTT.

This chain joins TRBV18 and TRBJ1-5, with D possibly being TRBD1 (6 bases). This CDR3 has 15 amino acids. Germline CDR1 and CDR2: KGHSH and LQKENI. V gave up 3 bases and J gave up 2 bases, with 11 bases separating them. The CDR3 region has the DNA TGTGCCAGCTCACCCCAGGACAGCCGCAATCAGCCCCAGCATTTT. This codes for CASSPQDSRNQPQHF.

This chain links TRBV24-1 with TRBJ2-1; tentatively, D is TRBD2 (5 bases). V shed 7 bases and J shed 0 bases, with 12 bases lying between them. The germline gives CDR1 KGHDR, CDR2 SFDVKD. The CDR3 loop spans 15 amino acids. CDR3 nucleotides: TGTGCCACCAGCCCTGTTGGGAGCTCCTACAATGAGCAGTTCTTC. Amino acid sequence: CATSPVGSSYNEQFF.

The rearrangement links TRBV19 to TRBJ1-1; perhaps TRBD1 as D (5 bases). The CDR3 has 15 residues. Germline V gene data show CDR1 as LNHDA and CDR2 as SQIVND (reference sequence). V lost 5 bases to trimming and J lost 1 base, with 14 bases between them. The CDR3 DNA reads TGTGCCAGTAGTCCTCTTGCGGGGGGGAACACTGAAGCTTTCTTT. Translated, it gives CASSPLAGGNTEAFF.